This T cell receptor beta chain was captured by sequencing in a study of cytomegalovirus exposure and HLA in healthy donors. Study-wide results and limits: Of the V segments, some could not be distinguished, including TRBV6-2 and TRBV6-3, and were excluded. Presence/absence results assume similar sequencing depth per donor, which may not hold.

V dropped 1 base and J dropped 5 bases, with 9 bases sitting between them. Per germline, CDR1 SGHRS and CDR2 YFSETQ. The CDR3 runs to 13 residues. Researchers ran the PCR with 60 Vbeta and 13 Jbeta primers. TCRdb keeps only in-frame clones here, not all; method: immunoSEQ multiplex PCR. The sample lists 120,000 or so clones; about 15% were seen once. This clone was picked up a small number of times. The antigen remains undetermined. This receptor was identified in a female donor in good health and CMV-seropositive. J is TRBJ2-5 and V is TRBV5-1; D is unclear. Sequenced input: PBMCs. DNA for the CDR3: TGCGCCAGCAGCTTGAGCTATATGGAGACCCAGTACTTC. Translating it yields CASSLSYMETQYF.